The 23 T cell receptor beta chains below come from one sample, sequenced in a study of blood T cell repertoires in COVID-19. Sequenced by immunoSEQ multiplex PCR; TCRdb stores in-frame clones only, minus some. The sample includes under 100,000 clones, approximately 78% of them seen just once. The sample was peripheral blood. These receptors all come from a human donor in a cohort sampled during active COVID-19.

This clone was counted a single time. The genes are TRBV15 and TRBJ1-4, with a possible D match to TRBD1 (5 bases). V was cut by 1 base and J by 7 bases, with 10 bases left in between. The CDR3 sequence is 14 residues long. CDR1 and CDR2 (germline): LNHNV, YYDKDF (reference sequence). CDR3 loop: CATSRGGGIEKLFF. The CDR3 nucleotides are TGTGCCACCAGCAGAGGGGGCGGAATTGAAAAACTGTTTTTT.

The chain has TRBV11-3 and TRBJ2-6, with D possibly TRBD1 on 6 matching bases. CDR1 and CDR2 from the germline V gene are SGHNT and YENEEA. V gave up 4 bases and J gave up 0 bases, with 10 bases separating them. This CDR3 contains 16 residues. CDR3 amino acids: CASSSPGHSGANVLTF. CDR3 DNA: TGTGCCAGCAGCTCCCCGGGACACTCTGGGGCCAACGTCCTGACTTTC. Full variable domain (rest looked up from reference TRBV11-3 and TRBJ2-6): EAGVVQSPRYKIIEKKQPVAFWCNPISGHNTLYWYLQNLGQGPELLIRYENEEAVDDSQLPKDRFSAERLKGVDSTLKIQPAELGDSAVYLCASSSPGHSGANVLTFGAGSRLTVL.

Ten or more counts support this clone. This chain's CDR3 is CASSGPGANEKLFF. The CDR3 coding sequence is TGTGCCAGCAGTGGACCGGGGGCTAATGAAAAACTGTTTTTT. The chain uses TRBV2 and TRBJ1-4, with D maybe TRBD1 (5 bases). The CDR3 has 14 amino acids. Germline loops: CDR1 SNHLY, CDR2 FYNNEI. Trimming removed 4 bases at V and 3 bases at J, with 9 bases between.

J is TRBJ2-7 and V is TRBV10-3, with D unresolved. V was clipped by 5 bases and J by 3 bases, with 5 bases between them. Germline V gene data show CDR1 as ENHRY and CDR2 as SYGVKD. This CDR3 is built from 11 residues. CDR3 sequence: CAISSLYEQYF. DNA for the CDR3: TGTGCCATCAGTTCCCTCTACGAGCAGTACTTC.

This chain links TRBV11-2 with TRBJ2-3; TRBD1 matches at 7 bases. The CDR3 is 18 amino acids. Per germline, CDR1 SGHAT and CDR2 FQNNGV. With 2 bases clipped from V and 5 bases from J, the junction kept 16 bases outside the gene matches. This CDR3 reads CASSLTGTALLEGDTQYF. In nucleotides, the CDR3 is TGTGCCAGCAGCTTAACCGGGACAGCCCTCCTCGAGGGAGATACGCAGTATTTT.

This clone has only a few counts. This sequence joins TRBV12-2 and TRBJ1-2. TRBV12-2 is a listed pseudogene. The CDR3 runs to 15 residues. CDR3 nucleotides: TGTGCAAGTCGCTTTAGCCCGGGGGGATGGGATGGCTACACCTTC. Protein sequence: CASRFSPGGWDGYTF.

V gene TRBV5-1 combines with J gene TRBJ2-3; possibly TRBD1 for D (6 bases). The CDR3 has 15 amino acids. Looked up from germline, CDR1 is SGHRS and CDR2 is YFSETQ. The V gene lost 2 bases and the J gene lost 2 bases, with 12 bases spanning the gap. CDR3 nucleotide sequence: TGCGCCAGCAGCTTACACAGGGCCTCCACAGATACGCAGTATTTT. This gives the protein CASSLHRASTDTQYF.

The rearrangement links TRBV27 to TRBJ1-3, with 7 nucleotides matching TRBD1. This CDR3 has 15 residues. With V trimmed by 4 bases and J by 4 bases, 7 bases remained unmatched. Germline V gives CDR1 MNHEY, CDR2 SMNVEV (reference sequence). The CDR3 sequence is CASSSDRARGNTIYF. CDR3 in DNA: TGTGCCAGCAGTTCTGACAGGGCTCGCGGAAACACCATATATTTT.

This rearrangement joins TRBV3-1 (or the pseudogene TRBV3-2) to TRBJ1-5; no clear D gene. Trimming took 0 bases from V and 4 from J, leaving 4 bases between them. Germline assignment: CDR1 LGHDT and CDR2 YNNKEL (reference sequence). The CDR3 is 13 residues long. The CDR3 sequence: CASSQDRNQPQHF. The DNA of the CDR3 is TGTGCCAGCAGCCAAGACCGGAATCAGCCCCAGCATTTT.

V gene TRBV18 combines with J gene TRBJ2-7, with D uncertain. The germline V gene has CDR1 KGHSH and CDR2 LQKENI. The CDR3 is 13 residues long. Trimming took 3 bases from V and 1 from J, leaving 7 bases between them. DNA for the CDR3: TGTGCCAGCTCACCGCTAAGATCCTACGAGCAGTACTTC. Translating gives CASSPLRSYEQYF.

CDR3 coding DNA: TGTGCCAGCAGCTTGACCCACGGGACAGGGAACGAGCAGTACTTC. It is translated as CASSLTHGTGNEQYF. The chain links TRBV7-2 to TRBJ2-7, with 9 bases that match TRBD1. Germline-derived CDR1 and CDR2 are SGHTA and FQGNSA. The CDR3 covers 15 residues. Trimming took 3 bases from V and 5 from J; bases not matched to a gene: 8. The full variable domain, in which reference TRBV7-2 and TRBJ2-7 provide the parts outside the CDR3, is GAGVSQSPSNKVTEKGKDVELRCDPISGHTALYWYRQSLGQGLEFLIYFQGNSAPDKSGLPSDRFSAERTGGSVSTLTIQRTQQEDSAVYLCASSLTHGTGNEQYFGPGTRLTVT.

V usage is TRBV28 and J usage is TRBJ2-1; the D gene is possibly TRBD2 (7 bases). Germline CDR1 and CDR2: MDHEN and SYDVKM. The CDR3 loop spans 15 amino acids. V was clipped by 3 bases and J by 8 bases, with 17 bases between them. This CDR3 is CASSFSGGPVYEQFF. The CDR3 DNA is TGTGCCAGCAGTTTCTCCGGGGGGCCGGTCTATGAGCAGTTCTTC.

CDR3: CAWRADGTQFF. CDR3 nucleotide sequence: TGTGCCTGGAGGGCCGATGGGACTCAGTTCTTC. V usage is TRBV30 and J usage is TRBJ2-1, with D perhaps TRBD2 (6 bases). V lost 3 bases, J lost 13 bases, and 13 bases lay in between. Looked up from germline, CDR1 is GTSNPN and CDR2 is SVGIG (reference sequence). CDR3 size: 11 residues.

This chain uses TRBV10-3 with TRBJ1-1; TRBD1 is a possible D gene (6 bases). Germline V gene data show CDR1 as ENHRY and CDR2 as SYGVKD. The CDR3 covers 12 residues. V was cut by 11 bases and J by 3 bases, with 13 bases left in between. The CDR3 region is CASGGGYTEAFF. The CDR3 DNA is TGTGCCTCCGGGGGGGGCTACACTGAAGCTTTCTTT.

The V call is TRBV6-6, the J call TRBJ1-3, with D uncertain. In germline, CDR1 is MNHNY, CDR2 SVGAGI (reference sequence). The CDR3 is 14 amino acids. V gave up 7 bases and J gave up 0 bases, with 10 bases separating them. The CDR3 DNA sequence: TGTGCCAGCACCCTCCGGGACTCTGGAAACACCATATATTTT. This encodes CASTLRDSGNTIYF.

This clone was seen only a few times. The chain uses TRBV10-3 and TRBJ1-2; D is possibly TRBD1 (6 bases). CDR1 ENHRY and CDR2 SYGVKD come from the germline V gene. Trimming removed 3 bases from V and 4 bases from J, with 27 bases in between. This CDR3 has 19 residues. The chain's CDR3 is CAISDPPGGTTDSPYGYTF. The CDR3 nucleotides are TGTGCCATCAGTGACCCCCCCGGGGGGACTACGGACAGCCCCTATGGCTACACCTTC.

The J gene is TRBJ2-6, the V gene TRBV10-2, with TRBD1 matching 11 bases. Germline loops: CDR1 WSHSY, CDR2 SAAADI. There are 16 residues in the CDR3. The V gene end was trimmed by 7 bases and the J gene end by 2 bases; junction bases not matched to a gene: 4. CDR3 residues: CASMWTGGAGANVLTF. CDR3 nucleotide sequence: TGCGCCAGCATGTGGACAGGGGGCGCTGGGGCCAACGTCCTGACTTTC.

V usage is TRBV28 and J usage is TRBJ1-4; 9 positions agree with TRBD1. The CDR3 sequence is 15 residues long. V dropped 8 bases and J dropped 6; count of bases not matched to a gene: 10. CDR1 MDHEN and CDR2 SYDVKM come from the germline V gene. CDR3 sequence (DNA): TGTGCCAGCTACACACCGGGACAGGGTGATGAAAAACTGTTTTTT. This sequence encodes CASYTPGQGDEKLFF.

A single count supports this clone. V is TRBV2 and J is TRBJ2-1, with 8 nucleotides matching TRBD2. CDR1 and CDR2 from the germline V gene are SNHLY and FYNNEI. The CDR3 is made up of 14 amino acids. The V segment lost 10 bases and the J segment 2 bases; nucleotides outside the gene matches: 7. CDR3 DNA: TGTGCCACAACGCGACTAGCGACCTACAATGAGCAGTTCTTC. Translated: CATTRLATYNEQFF.

This sequence joins TRBV19 and TRBJ2-7; 12 bases fit TRBD1. The CDR3 spans 14 residues. Losses at the gene ends were 7 bases for V and 4 bases for J; bases not matched to a gene: 5. Germline V gene data show CDR1 as LNHDA and CDR2 as SQIVND (reference sequence). For the CDR3, the DNA is TGTGCCAGTACCATGGGACAGGGGGCTTACGAGCAGTACTTC. Its translation is CASTMGQGAYEQYF. Variable domain in full (rest from reference TRBV19 and TRBJ2-7): DGGITQSPKYLFRKEGQNVTLSCEQNLNHDAMYWYRQDPGQGLRLIYYSQIVNDFQKGDIAEGYSVSREKKESFPLTVTSAQKNPTAFYLCASTMGQGAYEQYFGPGTRLTVT.

The rearrangement joins TRBV19 to TRBJ2-3; unclear D gene. The CDR3 is made up of 15 amino acids. Trimming removed 7 bases at V and 6 bases at J, with 20 bases between. Per the germline V gene, CDR1 is LNHDA and CDR2 is SQIVND (reference sequence). CDR3 sequence: CASKPSFLKVDTQYF. CDR3 DNA sequence: TGTGCCAGTAAGCCTAGTTTCTTGAAGGTGGATACGCAGTATTTT.

This clone occurred once. This chain joins TRBV5-6 and TRBJ2-2; 8 nucleotides agree with TRBD1. This CDR3 has 15 amino acids. V lost 0 bases and J lost 6; bases outside the gene matches: 4. Germline CDR1 SGHDT, CDR2 YYEEEE. The CDR3 loop reads CASSLGVQGAGELFF. CDR3 DNA sequence: TGTGCCAGCAGCTTGGGGGTACAGGGGGCCGGGGAGCTGTTTTTT.

The chain couples TRBV6-5 to TRBJ2-7; a possible D gene is TRBD2 (5 bases). The CDR3 loop spans 13 amino acids. Looked up from germline, CDR1 is MNHEY and CDR2 is SVGAGI. Trimming pared 2 bases from V and 5 bases from J, leaving 10 bases between. CDR3 loop: CASSYREGDEQYF. CDR3 in DNA: TGTGCCAGCAGTTACCGAGAGGGAGACGAGCAGTACTTC.